Given below is one T cell receptor beta chain in context. The antigen is unknown. Researchers built TCR beta cDNA using 5'RACE template switching with UMIs. TCRdb re-analyzed the 5' RACE reads; it lists each CDR3 protein once, without DNA. Recorded here are 150,000 to 200,000 distinct CDR3 sequences; the top ten clones represent 15% to 20%. The data were obtained in a study of T cells expressing NK-cell markers. General observations from the study: Also leading the CD3+CD56-NKG2C+ fraction in a few donors were these clonotypes.

The CDR3 length is 14 residues. Germline V gene lookup returns CDR1 SGHRS and CDR2 YFSETQ. Sequenced sample: blood T cells: a sorted CD56 or NKG2C T cell subset, CD4+ or CD8+ T cells, or bulk PBMC T cells (not recorded which). V is TRBV5-1 and J is TRBJ2-1; the TRBD1 assignment by TCRdb is unverifiable without DNA. The receptor was derived from a woman aged 18 to 75 in good health. CDR3 residues: CASSLLQGKYEQFF.